These 26 T cell receptor beta chains came from one sample sequenced in a study of blood T cells in healthy people across ages. Next came a second PCR, run for about 7 to 12 cycles, which used a sample-barcoded 5' primer along with a J-beta primer mix. Each CDR3 protein gets one entry after TCRdb re-called the 5' RACE reads with MiXCR. The table has about 2 million distinct CDR3 sequences, less than 50% seen once; the top ten hold over 2%. Sequencing input: blood. These receptors were taken from a woman between 35 and 50 years old in good health.

J is TRBJ2-1 and V is TRBV27; D unclear. V was trimmed by 5 bases and J by 2 bases, leaving 13 bases between them. In germline, CDR1 is MNHEY, CDR2 SMNVEV (reference sequence). The CDR3 has 15 residues. The CDR3 loop is CASSLQEPPYNEQFF. For the CDR3, the DNA is TGTGCCAGCAGTCTCCAGGAGCCCCCCTACAATGAGCAGTTCTTC.

This chain links TRBV14 with TRBJ1-2, with unresolved D. Germline V gene sequence: CDR1 SGHDN, CDR2 FVKESK. Trimming stripped 2 bases from V and 8 bases from J, with 15 bases between. This CDR3 has 14 residues. The CDR3 DNA sequence: TGTGCCAGCAGCCAACGGCACACGGCTCTCGGCTACACCTTC. It translates to CASSQRHTALGYTF.

The chain is built from TRBV7-8 and TRBJ2-3, with D perhaps TRBD2 (6 bases). This CDR3 has 17 residues. Trimming cost V 0 bases and J 2 bases, with 15 bases left between them. In germline, CDR1 is SGHVS, CDR2 FQNEAQ. The CDR3 protein is CASSLAATRRITDTQYF. The CDR3 DNA reads TGTGCCAGCAGCTTAGCCGCGACTAGGAGGATCACAGATACGCAGTATTTT. The full variable domain, in which reference TRBV7-8 and TRBJ2-3 provide the parts outside the CDR3, is GAGVSQSPRYKVAKRGQDVALRCDPISGHVSLFWYQQALGQGPEFLTYFQNEAQLDKSGLPSDRFFAERPEGSVSTLKIQRTQQEDSAVYLCASSLAATRRITDTQYFGPGTRLTVL.

This chain connects TRBV20-1 to TRBJ2-6; 7 nucleotides agree with TRBD1. Per germline, CDR1 DFQATT and CDR2 SNEGSKA (reference sequence). The junction had 6 bases not matched to a gene; V was cut back by 4 bases and J by 0 bases. The CDR3 sequence is 16 residues long. The CDR3 sequence: CSAKHRDSSGANVLTF. In DNA form, the CDR3 reads TGCAGTGCTAAGCACCGGGACAGCTCTGGGGCCAACGTCCTGACTTTC.

J is TRBJ1-1 and V is TRBV20-1; 7 bases line up with TRBD1. The CDR3 is 12 residues long. V dropped 5 bases and J dropped 5; count of bases not matched to a gene: 5. Looked up from germline, CDR1 is DFQATT and CDR2 is SNEGSKA (reference sequence). As DNA, the CDR3 is TGCAGTGCTGAGGGGGCGCGGACTGAAGCTTTCTTT. Translated: CSAEGARTEAFF.

A word on this clonotype: One end of the junction does not line up with germline, which may come from a read error. The rearrangement joins TRBV12-3 or TRBV12-4 to TRBJ1-5; 7 bases are a match to TRBD1. The CDR3 extends over 16 amino acids. The DNA of the CDR3 is TGTGCCAGCAGACCACCAGGGGGGACACCCAATCAGCCCCGGCATTTT. Protein: CASRPPGGTPNQPRHF.

The J gene is TRBJ2-7, the V gene TRBV10-3; D is undetermined. Trimming took 8 bases from V and 6 from J, leaving 17 bases between them. This CDR3 region has 13 residues. CDR1 and CDR2 (germline): ENHRY, SYGVKD. The CDR3 protein is CAIGPEWGGEQYF. In DNA, the CDR3 is TGTGCCATCGGCCCCGAATGGGGTGGCGAGCAGTACTTC.

The genes are TRBV19 and TRBJ2-5; tentative D call: TRBD2 (6 bases). Trimming stripped 5 bases from V and 0 bases from J, with 22 bases between. CDR1 and CDR2 (germline): LNHDA, SQIVND (reference sequence). The CDR3 is 18 amino acids. The CDR3 DNA reads as TGTGCCAGTAGTCCCCCATGGGGGGATGGGGGATACCAAGAGACCCAGTACTTC. Translated, it gives CASSPPWGDGGYQETQYF.

This rearrangement joins TRBV7-6 to TRBJ1-2, with D possibly TRBD1 on 6 matching bases. V was trimmed by 1 base and J by 8 bases, leaving 17 bases between them. The CDR3 is 15 amino acids. In germline, CDR1 is SGHVS, CDR2 FNYEAQ. CDR3 in DNA: TGTGCCAGCAGCTTAGAGCATTTCACAGGGACAGGCTACACCTTC. This codes for CASSLEHFTGTGYTF.

This chain joins TRBV20-1 and TRBJ1-2; TRBD1 agrees at 7 bases. Looked up from germline, CDR1 is DFQATT and CDR2 is SNEGSKA (reference sequence). V shed 5 bases and J 0 bases; nucleotides not matched to a gene: 6. The CDR3 is 14 residues long. The CDR3 loop reads CSAVTGDSNYGYTF. As DNA, the CDR3 is TGCAGTGCTGTTACAGGGGATTCTAACTATGGCTACACCTTC.

The chain recombines TRBV20-1 with TRBJ1-5; possible D gene TRBD1, 5 bases. CDR3 length equals 14 residues. Germline V lookup: CDR1 DFQATT, CDR2 SNEGSKA (reference sequence). The V gene lost 7 bases and the J gene lost 0 bases, with 13 bases spanning the gap. CDR3 DNA sequence: TGCAGTGTTACCGGGGCCAATAGCAATCAGCCCCAGCATTTT. It is translated as CSVTGANSNQPQHF.

The chain employs TRBV9 and TRBJ2-4, with no clear D. The DNA matches TRBJ2-7 better at its end, which makes the J call doubtful. The CDR3 totals 12 residues. Germline V CDR1 and CDR2: SGDLS, YYNGEE. The CDR3 here is CASSVEGSEQYF. CDR3 coding DNA: TGTGCCAGCAGCGTAGAGGGTAGCGAGCAGTACTTC.

The gene calls are TRBV20-1 and TRBJ2-7; 7 bases align to TRBD1. J was trimmed by 0 bases and V by 3 bases; bases with no gene match: 5. CDR1 and CDR2 from the germline V gene are DFQATT and SNEGSKA (reference sequence). The CDR3 extends over 14 amino acids. The CDR3 DNA reads TGCAGTGCTAGTGAGGGGGCTTACTCCTACGAGCAGTACTTC. Its protein product is CSASEGAYSYEQYF.

This clonotype was seen only a few times. The rearrangement links TRBV7-2 to TRBJ2-5; D gene unclear. The CDR3 spans 14 residues. The V end was cut by 3 bases, the J end by 1 base, with 9 bases between. Germline V gene data show CDR1 as SGHTA and CDR2 as FQGNSA. CDR3 residues: CASSFSPAQETQYF. The DNA of the CDR3 is TGTGCCAGCAGCTTCTCCCCAGCCCAAGAGACCCAGTACTTC.

The chain uses TRBV12-3 or TRBV12-4 and TRBJ2-4; the D gene is possibly TRBD1 (5 bases). The end of the DNA aligns better with TRBJ2-7, so the J call may be wrong. The CDR3 sequence is 16 residues long. The DNA for the CDR3 is TGTGCCAGCAGTCCCTACGGACAACCTCGCACCTACGAGCAGTACTTC. Translation: CASSPYGQPRTYEQYF.

This clonotype was seen a few times. The chain combines TRBV7-9 with TRBJ2-4; D not certain. The CDR3 runs 14 residues. V was shortened by 5 bases and J by 5 bases, with 13 bases between the two germline ends. Germline CDR1 and CDR2: SEHNR and FQNEAQ (reference sequence). CDR3 bases: TGTGCCAGCAGCCCGCAAGGGTTGGAAAACATTCAGTACTTC. Translation gives CASSPQGLENIQYF.

As DNA, the CDR3 is TGTGCCACCGGTCTCGGGACAGGGTACAATGAGCAGTTCTTC. This translates into CATGLGTGYNEQFF. The chain links TRBV27 to TRBJ2-1, with 9 bases lining up with TRBD1. From germline, CDR1 is MNHEY and CDR2 SMNVEV (reference sequence). V trimming: 10 bases; J trimming: 4 bases; junction bases outside the gene matches: 8. This CDR3 contains 14 residues.

V and J are TRBV7-2 and TRBJ1-2, with D possibly being TRBD1 (5 bases). V was shortened by 7 bases and J by 3 bases, with 15 bases between the two germline ends. Germline CDR1 reads SGHTA; CDR2 reads FQGNSA. CDR3 length: 14 amino acids. DNA of the CDR3: TGTGCCAGCACCCGGGGCGGGGTGGACTATGGCTACACCTTC. It encodes CASTRGGVDYGYTF.

The chain employs TRBV6-1 and TRBJ1-2; possibly TRBD1 for D (5 bases). Per germline, CDR1 MNHNS and CDR2 SASEGT. This CDR3 is 14 amino acids long. Between the trimmed V and J ends, which lost 6 bases and 7 bases, there was a span of 18 bases. For the CDR3, the DNA is TGTGCCAGCAGAGAGGGACGGCAACTCGGTGGCTACACCTTC. This translates into CASREGRQLGGYTF.

J is TRBJ1-4 and V is TRBV5-6, with TRBD1 matching 7 bases. The CDR3 runs to 15 residues. The germline V gene has CDR1 SGHDT and CDR2 YYEEEE. V lost 6 bases to trimming and J lost 6 bases; unmatched junction nucleotides: 11. The CDR3 protein is CASTTLTGEDEKLFF. CDR3 in DNA: TGTGCCAGCACCACCCTAACAGGGGAGGATGAAAAACTGTTTTTT. Combining the CDR3 with reference TRBV5-6 and TRBJ1-4 gives the whole variable domain DAGVTQSPTHLIKTRGQQVTLRCSPKSGHDTVSWYQQALGQGPQFIFQYYEEEERQRGNFPDRFSGHQFPNYSSELNVNALLLGDSALYLCASTTLTGEDEKLFFGSGTQLSVL.

The chain combines TRBV29-1 with TRBJ2-3, with D tentatively TRBD2 (5 bases). The CDR3 is 18 residues long. V was cut by 6 bases and J by 0 bases, with 25 bases left in between. Germline V lookup: CDR1 SQVTM, CDR2 ANQGSEA. The DNA of the CDR3 is TGCAGCGTCGTTGGGAGACTTGCACGCATTTCTAGCACAGATACGCAGTATTTT. Amino acid sequence: CSVVGRLARISSTDTQYF.

The rearrangement links TRBV10-3 to TRBJ1-2, with 7 positions matching TRBD1. J gave up 8 bases and V 3 bases, and 6 bases lay outside the gene matches. Germline CDR1 ENHRY, CDR2 SYGVKD. CDR3 length equals 13 residues. The CDR3, as DNA: TGTGCCATCAGTGACGACAGGGCGCAGGGCTACACCTTC. Translating gives CAISDDRAQGYTF.

V is TRBV20-1 and J is TRBJ2-1; TRBD2 matches at 13 bases. CDR1 and CDR2 from the germline V gene are DFQATT and SNEGSKA (reference sequence). There are 14 residues in the CDR3. The V and J ends lost 5 bases and 7 bases, in that order; junction bases with no gene match: 5. The CDR3 is CSAARTSGRNEQFF. The CDR3 nucleotides are TGCAGTGCTGCACGGACTAGCGGGAGAAATGAGCAGTTCTTC.

The V and J genes are TRBV20-1 and TRBJ2-7; the D gene is possibly TRBD2 (5 bases). V shed 1 base and J shed 5 bases, with 15 bases lying between them. In germline, CDR1 is DFQATT, CDR2 SNEGSKA (reference sequence). CDR3 length: 14 residues. CDR3 in DNA: TGCAGTGCTAGAGGAGGCCCTAGCTTGAACGAGCAGTACTTC. This translates into CSARGGPSLNEQYF.

On this clonotype: An end of the junction does not agree with germline; a read error may underlie this. CDR3 sequence: CASSQKPGPWYQEAQYF. DNA of the CDR3: TGTGCCAGCAGCCAAAAGCCGGGGCCCTGGTACCAAGAGGCCCAGTACTTC. This chain uses TRBV28 with TRBJ2-5, with D possibly being TRBD1 or TRBD2 (5 bases each). CDR3 length: 17 residues. Germline CDR1 MDHEN, CDR2 SYDVKM.

The chain recombines TRBV4-3 with TRBJ2-3; 7 bases are a match to TRBD2. V was clipped by 2 bases and J by 3 bases; unmatched bases: 5. Germline-derived CDR1 and CDR2 are LGHNA and YSLEER. The CDR3 spans 15 residues. The CDR3 reads CASSQSGGRTDTQYF. CDR3 coding DNA: TGCGCCAGCAGCCAATCCGGGGGGAGGACAGATACGCAGTATTTT.